These 8 T cell receptor beta chains came from one sample sequenced in a study of blood T cell repertoires in COVID-19. Here immunoSEQ multiplex PCR was the method, and the copy in TCRdb shows in-frame clones only, minus some. The sample consists of approximately 270,000 clones, approximately 83% of them appearing once. What was sequenced was peripheral blood. The origin of the receptors is a woman between 65 and 79 years old with acute or convalescent COVID-19.

V gene TRBV11-2 combines with J gene TRBJ2-3; 7 positions agree with TRBD2. Unmatched junction bases numbered 10, after V lost 4 bases and J lost 0 bases. CDR3 size: 17 residues. Looked up from germline, CDR1 is SGHAT and CDR2 is FQNNGV. The CDR3 region is CASSWGGAGRSTDTQYF. The CDR3 nucleotides read TGTGCCAGCAGCTGGGGGGGAGCGGGGCGTAGCACAGATACGCAGTATTTT.

This clone was seen just once. The gene calls are TRBV2 and TRBJ2-3; D might be TRBD2 (5 bases). With 3 bases removed from V and 1 base from J, the gap between germline ends came to 11 bases. This CDR3 region has 15 residues. In germline, CDR1 is SNHLY, CDR2 FYNNEI. The CDR3 is CASSESGKRTDTQYF. The DNA of the CDR3 is TGTGCCAGCAGTGAGTCGGGGAAACGCACAGATACGCAGTATTTT.

This clone has a single count. The chain couples TRBV10-3 to TRBJ1-2, with a weak D call TRBD1 (5 bases). Trimming removed 0 bases at V and 0 bases at J, with 20 bases between. Germline lookup yields CDR1 ENHRY and CDR2 SYGVKD. The CDR3 is made up of 19 amino acids. The CDR3 DNA reads as TGTGCCATCAGTGAGTCGCCCGGGACTCAGCGCCTAACTAACTATGGCTACACCTTC. It codes for CAISESPGTQRLTNYGYTF.

CDR3 loop: CASSSTGGADTQYF. DNA of the CDR3: TGTGCCAGCAGTTCCACAGGGGGGGCGGATACGCAGTATTTT. The chain joins TRBV6-5 to TRBJ2-3; tentatively, D is TRBD1 (8 bases). V lost 4 bases to trimming and J lost 6 bases, with 14 bases between them. The CDR3 length is 14 residues. Germline V gene data show CDR1 as MNHEY and CDR2 as SVGAGI.

The V gene is TRBV7-9, the J gene TRBJ2-5, with D perhaps matching TRBD2 (5 bases). The V end lost 5 bases, the J end lost 5 bases, and 12 bases lay between the germline ends. This CDR3 has 13 amino acids. The germline gives CDR1 SEHNR, CDR2 FQNEAQ (reference sequence). CDR3 DNA: TGTGCCAGCAGCCGCGGGTTCCTGGAGACCCAGTACTTC. Translation gives CASSRGFLETQYF.

The table lists this clone with a few counts. The J gene is TRBJ1-2, the V gene TRBV2; 8 nucleotides agree with TRBD1. CDR3 length equals 15 residues. Germline V CDR1 and CDR2: SNHLY, FYNNEI. J lost 0 bases, V lost 8 bases, and 8 bases had no gene match. Here the CDR3 reads CASRGQAVPNYGYTF. Here the CDR3 DNA reads TGTGCCAGCCGGGGACAGGCAGTCCCTAACTATGGCTACACCTTC.

This chain uses TRBV4-1 with TRBJ1-6; 7 nucleotides align to TRBD1. The CDR3 loop spans 15 amino acids. V dropped 0 bases and J dropped 9; count of bases not matched to a gene: 5. The germline V gene encodes CDR1 MGHRA and CDR2 YSYEKL. The CDR3 here is CASSQERQGGSPLHF. The CDR3 region has the DNA TGCGCCAGCAGCCAAGAGCGACAGGGTGGTTCACCCCTCCACTTT.

This clone was seen just once. This chain uses TRBV19 with TRBJ2-1, with D unclear. Trimming took off 2 bases at V and 2 bases at J, with 13 bases between the two ends. The CDR3 contains 16 residues. Germline V gene lookup returns CDR1 LNHDA and CDR2 SQIVND (reference sequence). CDR3 region: CASSISRFEPYNEQFF. DNA of the CDR3: TGTGCCAGTAGTATATCGAGGTTTGAACCCTACAATGAGCAGTTCTTC.